This entry describes one TCR beta chain. CDR1 SGHRS and CDR2 YFSETQ come from the germline V gene. V lost 0 bases, J lost 4 bases, and 14 bases lay in between. The CDR3 runs 16 residues. The data are from a study of T-cell reconstitution after alpha-beta-depleted transplantation in children. TCRbeta library construction was performed incorporating unique molecular identifiers. TCRdb re-derived calls from the PCR reads in MiXCR, one entry per CDR3 protein. The sample records fewer than 550,000 distinct CDR3 sequences, around 15% being singletons. This clonotype originated in a boy younger than two who had a stem cell transplant for Wiskott-Aldrich syndrome, so the T cells may come from the graft donor. V is TRBV5-1 and J is TRBJ2-1; D is possibly TRBD2 (5 bases). Sequenced material: PBMCs, mostly from graft donor cells, taken 360 days after TCRalphabeta/CD19-depleted stem cell transplant. The CDR3 DNA is TGCGCCAGCAGCTTGGTTAGCAGCGGAGCTTACAATGAGCAGTTCTTC. Protein sequence: CASSLVSSGAYNEQFF.